One sample yielded the 27 T cell receptor beta chains listed below, sequenced in a study of STAT5B mutations in CD4+ large granular lymphocyte leukemia. Data came from immunoSEQ multiplex PCR; TCRdb stores just in-frame clones and leaves some out. The table has about 35,000 clones, more than 60% seen once. Sequenced sample: CD4+ T cells from blood buffy coats. Receptor source: a human donor in good health.

The chain couples TRBV27 to TRBJ1-1, with D perhaps matching TRBD1 (6 bases). Germline V CDR1 and CDR2: MNHEY, SMNVEV (reference sequence). This CDR3 is 13 amino acids long. The V end lost 5 bases, the J end lost 0 bases, and 7 bases lay between the germline ends. This CDR3 is CASSQGMNTEAFF. CDR3 DNA sequence: TGTGCCAGCAGTCAGGGGATGAACACTGAAGCTTTCTTT.

V is TRBV2 and J is TRBJ1-3; D is ambiguous. The germline V gene has CDR1 SNHLY and CDR2 FYNNEI. Trimming cost V 3 bases and J 4 bases, with 4 bases left between them. The CDR3 covers 12 residues. The CDR3 loop reads CASSDSGNTIYF. The DNA for the CDR3 is TGTGCCAGCAGTGATTCCGGAAACACCATATATTTT.

The chain has TRBV27 and TRBJ1-1; D not certain. CDR3 length equals 16 residues. Trimming left V 5 bases short and J 0 bases short, with 16 bases between. Germline V gene data show CDR1 as MNHEY and CDR2 as SMNVEV (reference sequence). The CDR3 DNA is TGTGCCAGCAGTCCCCGAACCATTGGGCTGAACACTGAAGCTTTCTTT. Translation: CASSPRTIGLNTEAFF.

The chain recombines TRBV6-5 with TRBJ2-7, with D unresolved. The CDR3 spans 15 residues. V was clipped by 0 bases and J by 0 bases, with 9 bases between them. Germline CDR1 reads MNHEY; CDR2 reads SVGAGI. CDR3 coding DNA: TGTGCCAGCAGTTACTCGAGCGCGGTCTCCTACGAGCAGTACTTC. This sequence encodes CASSYSSAVSYEQYF.

The chain combines TRBV6-5 with TRBJ1-1, with D perhaps matching TRBD1 (5 bases). The CDR3 runs 15 residues. CDR1 MNHEY and CDR2 SVGAGI come from the germline V gene. Trimming pared 4 bases from V and 4 bases from J, leaving 16 bases between. The CDR3 reads CASSSSAGRGTEAFF. In DNA form, the CDR3 reads TGTGCCAGCAGTTCATCAGCGGGACGGGGCACTGAAGCTTTCTTT.

This chain connects TRBV5-1 to TRBJ2-7; D perhaps matches TRBD1 (6 bases). The CDR3 extends over 15 amino acids. The V gene's germline CDR1 is SGHRS and CDR2 YFSETQ. Trimming stripped 0 bases from V and 2 bases from J, with 12 bases between. CDR3: CASSLGATGTYEQYF. The CDR3 DNA sequence: TGCGCCAGCAGCTTGGGGGCGACAGGAACCTACGAGCAGTACTTC.

This chain connects TRBV7-2 to TRBJ1-5, with D uncertain. V lost 5 bases to trimming and J lost 2 bases, with 10 bases between them. The CDR3 has 14 residues. The germline CDR1 and CDR2 sequences are SGHTA and FQGNSA. The CDR3 DNA reads as TGTGCCAGCAGCACAAACGGGGGCAATCAGCCCCAGCATTTT. Translation gives CASSTNGGNQPQHF.

The CDR3 here is CASSVRGTPNANQPQHF. As DNA, the CDR3 is TGTGCCAGCAGTGTCCGCGGGACCCCTAACGCCAATCAGCCCCAGCATTTT. The chain employs TRBV6-1 and TRBJ1-5; D is perhaps TRBD1 (5 bases). Trimming took 4 bases from V and 3 from J, leaving 19 bases between them. From germline, CDR1 is MNHNS and CDR2 SASEGT. The CDR3 runs 17 residues.

CDR3 DNA: TGTGCCAGCAGCTTACCCTGGGGCAACACCGGGGAGCTGTTTTTT. Translating it yields CASSLPWGNTGELFF. The chain has TRBV7-8 and TRBJ2-2, with D possibly matching TRBD1 (5 bases). Germline-derived CDR1 and CDR2 are SGHVS and FQNEAQ. CDR3 length: 15 residues. Trimming cost V 2 bases and J 2 bases, with 9 bases left between them.

The CDR3: CATSRDREDEQYF. CDR3 DNA sequence: TGTGCCACCAGCAGAGATAGGGAAGACGAGCAGTACTTC. The chain is built from TRBV15 and TRBJ2-7, with D uncertain. This CDR3 region has 13 residues. Trimming stripped 0 bases from V and 5 bases from J, with 8 bases between. Germline V gene sequence: CDR1 LNHNV, CDR2 YYDKDF (reference sequence).

The chain has TRBV6-5 and TRBJ2-7; 8 nucleotides line up with TRBD1. The junction had 7 bases not matched to a gene; V was cut back by 6 bases and J by 3 bases. Germline V CDR1 and CDR2: MNHEY, SVGAGI. The CDR3 is made up of 14 amino acids. The CDR3: CASRKQGVVYEQYF. For the CDR3, the DNA is TGTGCCAGCAGAAAACAGGGGGTTGTCTACGAGCAGTACTTC.

As to this clone: The junction departs from the called germline gene at one end, perhaps through a read error. The chain has TRBV11-1 and TRBJ2-1; the match to TRBD1 covers 8 bases. The germline V gene encodes CDR1 SGHAT and CDR2 FQDESV (reference sequence). The CDR3 contains 15 residues. CDR3 protein: CASSEGQEVYIEQFF. DNA for the CDR3: TGTGCCAGCAGCGAGGGACAGGAAGTTTACATTGAGCAGTTCTTC. The variable domain in full, with the rest retrieved from reference TRBV11-1 and TRBJ2-1, is EAEVAQSPRYKITEKSQAVAFWCDPISGHATLYWYRQILGQGPELLVQFQDESVVDDSQLPKDRFSAERLKGVDSTLKIQPAELGDSAMYLCASSEGQEVYIEQFFGPGTRLTVL.

In this sample, this clone turned up a few times. This chain joins TRBV19 and TRBJ1-5; D not resolved. The CDR3 loop spans 13 amino acids. V shed 5 bases and J shed 2 bases, with 7 bases lying between them. The germline CDR1 and CDR2 sequences are LNHDA and SQIVND (reference sequence). CDR3 in amino acids: CASSREGNQPQHF. The CDR3 DNA reads TGTGCCAGTAGTCGGGAGGGCAATCAGCCCCAGCATTTT.

The chain joins TRBV5-8 to TRBJ2-7, with D perhaps TRBD1 (6 bases). The V end lost 1 base, the J end lost 2 bases, and 16 bases lay between the germline ends. The CDR3 runs to 16 residues. CDR1 and CDR2 from the germline V gene are SGHTS and YDEGEE. The CDR3 here is CASSLSRGIVPYEQYF. The CDR3 nucleotides read TGTGCCAGCAGCTTGAGCAGGGGTATTGTCCCCTACGAGCAGTACTTC.

The rearrangement joins TRBV19 to TRBJ1-1, with a weak D call TRBD1 (6 bases). Germline CDR1 is LNHDA and CDR2 is SQIVND (reference sequence). The CDR3 covers 14 residues. The V end was cut by 2 bases, the J end by 4 bases, with 11 bases between. The CDR3 sequence is CASSILGGGTEAFF. The DNA of the CDR3 is TGTGCCAGTAGTATACTAGGAGGGGGCACTGAAGCTTTCTTT.

The genes are TRBV7-8 and TRBJ2-5, with D possibly being TRBD1 (7 bases). Germline assignment: CDR1 SGHVS and CDR2 FQNEAQ. This CDR3 is built from 14 residues. V lost 5 bases, J lost 4 bases, and 14 bases lay in between. CDR3 in DNA: TGTGCCAGCAGCCAGGGGGGCAGGGGAGAGACCCAGTACTTC. It encodes CASSQGGRGETQYF.

V is TRBV7-6 and J is TRBJ2-1, with 10 bases identical to TRBD1. The CDR3 totals 15 residues. Germline CDR1 and CDR2: SGHVS and FNYEAQ. With V trimmed by 4 bases and J by 8 bases, 8 bases remained unmatched. This chain's CDR3 is CASSYARTGGDEQFF. For the CDR3, the DNA is TGTGCCAGCAGCTATGCTAGGACAGGGGGAGATGAGCAGTTCTTC.

The chain joins TRBV4-2 to TRBJ1-1; a weak D match, TRBD1 (5 bases). Trimming stripped 0 bases from V and 1 base from J, with 6 bases between. Germline assignment: CDR1 LGHNA and CDR2 YNFKEQ. The CDR3 runs 14 residues. CDR3 coding DNA: TGTGCCAGCAGCCAAGACGGACAGAACACTGAAGCTTTCTTT. Translated: CASSQDGQNTEAFF.

J is TRBJ1-5 and V is TRBV19, with a weak D call TRBD1 (5 bases). Germline CDR1 and CDR2: LNHDA and SQIVND (reference sequence). The CDR3 length is 14 residues. With 5 bases removed from V and 2 bases from J, the gap between germline ends came to 10 bases. For the CDR3, the DNA is TGTGCCAGTAGTGGGACGGGGGGCAATCAGCCCCAGCATTTT. Translated: CASSGTGGNQPQHF. Full variable domain (rest looked up from reference TRBV19 and TRBJ1-5): DGGITQSPKYLFRKEGQNVTLSCEQNLNHDAMYWYRQDPGQGLRLIYYSQIVNDFQKGDIAEGYSVSREKKESFPLTVTSAQKNPTAFYLCASSGTGGNQPQHFGDGTRLSIL.

The V gene is TRBV7-8, the J gene TRBJ2-7; D uncertain. The CDR3 has 13 residues. V lost 5 bases to trimming and J lost 5 bases, with 13 bases between them. Germline CDR1 SGHVS, CDR2 FQNEAQ. The CDR3 here is CASSPPRFNEQYF. For the CDR3, the DNA is TGTGCCAGCAGCCCGCCGAGATTCAACGAGCAGTACTTC.

CDR3 nucleotide sequence: TGTGCCTGGAGCCTACAGGGGAGCTATGGCTACACCTTC. Amino acid sequence: CAWSLQGSYGYTF. V and J are TRBV30 and TRBJ1-2; TRBD1 aligns across 7 bases. The V and J ends lost 3 bases and 4 bases, in that order; junction bases with no gene match: 5. Germline V CDR1 and CDR2: GTSNPN, SVGIG (reference sequence). The CDR3 has 13 residues.

This chain joins TRBV6-1 and TRBJ1-5; perhaps TRBD1 as D (5 bases). V dropped 2 bases and J dropped 6 bases, with 20 bases sitting between them. CDR1 and CDR2 from the germline V gene are MNHNS and SASEGT. The CDR3 consists of 17 residues. The CDR3 sequence is CASSERGSPARSQPQHF. Here the CDR3 DNA reads TGTGCCAGCAGTGAACGGGGCAGCCCGGCGAGGAGTCAGCCCCAGCATTTT.

The rearrangement uses TRBV2 and TRBJ2-7, with 7 bases aligning to TRBD1. CDR1 SNHLY and CDR2 FYNNEI come from the germline V gene. The trim removed 5 bases at V and 3 bases at J, leaving 10 bases unmatched. The CDR3 is 15 residues long. CDR3: CASSKGQPSLYEQYF. The CDR3, as DNA: TGTGCCAGCAGTAAGGGACAGCCTTCCCTCTACGAGCAGTACTTC. The whole variable domain, remainder taken from reference TRBV2 and TRBJ2-7, is EPEVTQTPSHQVTQMGQEVILRCVPISNHLYFYWYRQILGQKVEFLVSFYNNEISEKSEIFDDQFSVERPDGSNFTLKIRSTKLEDSAMYFCASSKGQPSLYEQYFGPGTRLTVT.

V gene TRBV12-5 combines with J gene TRBJ2-1, with a tentative D call TRBD1 (5 bases). The ends were cut back, 2 bases at V and 6 bases at J, with 11 bases in the middle. The germline V gene encodes CDR1 LGHNT and CDR2 FRNRAP. There are 14 residues in the CDR3. CDR3: CASGLSRVRNEQFF. As DNA, the CDR3 is TGTGCTAGTGGTTTGAGCAGGGTTCGCAATGAGCAGTTCTTC.

The rearrangement joins TRBV11-2 to TRBJ2-1; 11 bases are a match to TRBD2. In germline, CDR1 is SGHAT, CDR2 FQNNGV. This CDR3 is built from 15 residues. The J segment lost 2 bases and the V segment lost 4 bases, leaving 1 base of the junction unmatched. The CDR3 sequence is CASSSGLAAYNEQFF. CDR3 bases: TGTGCCAGCAGCTCGGGACTAGCGGCCTACAATGAGCAGTTCTTC.

The chain uses TRBV4-1 and TRBJ1-1, with D perhaps TRBD1 (5 bases). The CDR3 covers 12 residues. Looked up from germline, CDR1 is MGHRA and CDR2 is YSYEKL. V was trimmed by 0 bases and J by 11 bases, leaving 10 bases between them. The CDR3 here is CASSQDRVKAFF. The DNA for the CDR3 is TGCGCCAGCAGCCAAGACAGGGTAAAGGCTTTCTTT.

This clone was seen more than once but under ten times. The V gene is TRBV7-9, the J gene TRBJ1-5; no clear D. The CDR3 runs to 12 residues. Germline V gene data show CDR1 as SEHNR and CDR2 as FQNEAQ (reference sequence). Trimming shortened V by 4 bases and J by 3 bases, and 4 bases separated the two germline ends. This chain's CDR3 is CASSSTNQPQHF. The CDR3 DNA reads TGTGCCAGCAGCTCCACCAATCAGCCCCAGCATTTT.